A selection of T cell receptor beta chains follows, all from one sample in a study of OX40 agonist ivuxolimab in advanced cancers. The method was immunoSEQ multiplex PCR; TCRdb's version includes in-frame clones alone and lacks a portion of them. The table shows tens of thousands of clones, with 65% to 85% occurring only once. This material consisted of CD4+ or CD8+ T cells sorted from blood, taken in a trial of the OX40 agonist ivuxolimab. These TCRs come from an adult with an advanced solid tumor such as melanoma, head and neck, liver or kidney cancer. Both conserved end residues are part of each CDR3. D genes are given only for firm matches. Size tells how often a clone was seen (once, few, many) or the class of an expanded clone, and some rows leave it out.

clone_size | d_call | j_call | v_call | cdr3_nt | cdr3_aa
. | . | TRBJ2-3 | TRBV30 | TGTGCCTGGAGTTTTGGGGAGATCACAGATACGCAGTATTTT | CAWSFGEITDTQYF
. | . | TRBJ2-1 | TRBV28 | TGTGCCAGCAGTTCGGGCCAGACCAATGAGCAGTTCTTC | CASSSGQTNEQFF
. | . | TRBJ2-7 | TRBV6-1 | TGTGCCAGCACCAACTCCTACGAGCAGTACTTC | CASTNSYEQYF
. | . | TRBJ2-1 | TRBV7-3 | TGTGCCAGCAGCGTTGGGACTTCCCTATACAATGAGCAGTTCTTC | CASSVGTSLYNEQFF
. | . | TRBJ2-7 | TRBV7-9 | TGTGCCAGCAGCTTAGCGCAGGGTCCCGGCGAGCAGTACTTC | CASSLAQGPGEQYF
. | . | TRBJ1-5 | TRBV12-1 | TGTGCCAGCAGCTTCCCCCGGCGGGGGGAGGCCCAGCCCCAGCATTTT | CASSFPRRGEAQPQHF
. | . | TRBJ2-7 | TRBV10-3 | TGTGCCAGCTACAGTGGGGGTCTCATCTCCTACGAGCAGTACTTC | CASYSGGLISYEQYF
few | . | TRBJ2-1 | TRBV5-1 | TGCGCCAGCAGCTTGAGTACTAGCAGAAGCTCCTACAATGAGCAGTTCTTC | CASSLSTSRSSYNEQFF
. | . | TRBJ1-1 | TRBV5-5 | TGTGCCAGCAGAAGGGGGAGGAACACTGAAGCTTTCTTT | CASRRGRNTEAFF
. | TRBD2 | TRBJ2-2 | TRBV5-4 | TGTGCCAGCCACGAGCGGGGCGGGAACACCGGGGAGCTGTTTTTT | CASHERGGNTGELFF
. | TRBD2 | TRBJ2-5 | TRBV6-9 | TGTGCCAGCAGTTATTGGGGACAGATTCGACTAGCGGGCCAAGAGACCCAGTACTTC | CASSYWGQIRLAGQETQYF
. | . | TRBJ1-2 | TRBV2 | TGTGCCAGCAGTGAAGCTACAGGCGGATATGGCGGCGGCTACACCTTC | CASSEATGGYGGGYTF
. | TRBD2 | TRBJ2-7 | TRBV5-4 | TGTGCCAGCAGCGCTGGGACTAGCGGTTACGAGCAGTACTTC | CASSAGTSGYEQYF
. | TRBD2 | TRBJ2-7 | TRBV2 | TGTGCCAGCCTTCCGGGACTAACATATTACGAGCAGTACTTC | CASLPGLTYYEQYF
many | . | TRBJ2-5 | TRBV7-9 | TGTGCCAGCAGCCCCCCCGGGTACCAAGAGACCCAGTACTTC | CASSPPGYQETQYF
. | . | TRBJ1-2 | TRBV6-5 | TGTGCCAGCAGCACTCAAGCTAACTATGGCTACACCTTC | CASSTQANYGYTF
. | TRBD1 | TRBJ1-5 | TRBV2 | TGTGCCAGCAGTCCAGCAGGGGGACAGCCCCAGCATTTT | CASSPAGGQPQHF
. | TRBD1 | TRBJ1-5 | TRBV27 | TGTGCCAGCAGTTTCCCCCGACAGGGGCGAGTGTGTCAGCCCCAGCATTTT | CASSFPRQGRVCQPQHF
once | . | TRBJ2-3 | TRBV7-8 | TGTGCCAGCAGCTTTATCCCGGGTTTAGATACGCAGTATTTT | CASSFIPGLDTQYF
. | . | TRBJ2-5 | TRBV25-1 | TGTGCCAGCAGTGATTTTTGGCAGCCAGGGGAGACCCAGTACTTC | CASSDFWQPGETQYF
. | TRBD2 | TRBJ2-1 | TRBV6-5 | TGTGCCAGCAGTCCGCGACTAGCGGGACGGGATGAGCAGTTCTTC | CASSPRLAGRDEQFF
. | TRBD1 | TRBJ2-7 | TRBV28 | TGTGCCAGCAGTAACCGACAGGGGGCCCTGAACTTC | CASSNRQGALNF
. | TRBD2 | TRBJ2-5 | TRBV5-1 | TGCGCCAGCAGCCGCGGGATTCTTTTTCTAGCGGGGGACTCCGCCCCGACCCAGTACTTC | CASSRGILFLAGDSAPTQYF
. | . | TRBJ1-1 | TRBV6-1 | TGTGCCAGCAGTGAAGAAGCCCGTCAGGAGAACACTGAAGCTTTCTTT | CASSEEARQENTEAFF